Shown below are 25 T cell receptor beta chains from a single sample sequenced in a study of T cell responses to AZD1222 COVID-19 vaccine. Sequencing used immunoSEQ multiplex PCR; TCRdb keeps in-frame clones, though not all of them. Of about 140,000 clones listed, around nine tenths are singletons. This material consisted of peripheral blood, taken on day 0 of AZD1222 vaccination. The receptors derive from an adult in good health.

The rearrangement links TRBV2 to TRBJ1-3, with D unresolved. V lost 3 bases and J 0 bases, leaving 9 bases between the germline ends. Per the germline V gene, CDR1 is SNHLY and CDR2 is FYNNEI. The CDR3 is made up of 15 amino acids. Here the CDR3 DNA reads TGTGCCAGCAGTGACTGGACTCTCTCTGGAAACACCATATATTTT. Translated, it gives CASSDWTLSGNTIYF.

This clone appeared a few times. The CDR3 DNA sequence: TGTGCCAGCAGCCCAAGGGGGGACAGGGTCACCGGGGAGCTGTTTTTT. This encodes CASSPRGDRVTGELFF. The chain carries TRBV9 and TRBJ2-2; 9 bases fit TRBD1. This CDR3 region has 16 residues. Germline CDR1 and CDR2: SGDLS and YYNGEE. V was clipped by 4 bases and J by 4 bases; unmatched bases: 8.

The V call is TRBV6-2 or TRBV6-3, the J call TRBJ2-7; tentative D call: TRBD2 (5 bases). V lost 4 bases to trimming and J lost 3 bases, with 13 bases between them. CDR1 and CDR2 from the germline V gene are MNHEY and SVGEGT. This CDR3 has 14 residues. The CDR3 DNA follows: TGTGCCAGCAGTTTCCAAGGACTCATCTACGAGCAGTACTTC. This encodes CASSFQGLIYEQYF.

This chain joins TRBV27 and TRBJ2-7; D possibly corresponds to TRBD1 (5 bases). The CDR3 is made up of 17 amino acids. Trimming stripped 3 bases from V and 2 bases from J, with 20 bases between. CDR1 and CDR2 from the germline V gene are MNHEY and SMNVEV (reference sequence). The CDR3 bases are TGTGCCAGCAGTTTCTTCCCTCCAGGGTCTCCCCCCTACGAGCAGTACTTC. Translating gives CASSFFPPGSPPYEQYF.

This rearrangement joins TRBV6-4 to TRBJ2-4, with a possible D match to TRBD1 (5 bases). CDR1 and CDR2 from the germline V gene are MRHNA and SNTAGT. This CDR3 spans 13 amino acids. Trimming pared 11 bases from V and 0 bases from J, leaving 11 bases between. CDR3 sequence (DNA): TGTGCCGGTAGGGGTCTAGCCAAAAACATTCAGTACTTC. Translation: CAGRGLAKNIQYF.

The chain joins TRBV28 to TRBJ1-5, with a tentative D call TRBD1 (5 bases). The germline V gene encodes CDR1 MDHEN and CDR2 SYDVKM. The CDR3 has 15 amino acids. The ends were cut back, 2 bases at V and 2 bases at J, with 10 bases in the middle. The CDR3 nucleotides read TGTGCCAGCAGTTTAGCGATAGGGGGCAATCAGCCCCAGCATTTT. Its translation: CASSLAIGGNQPQHF.

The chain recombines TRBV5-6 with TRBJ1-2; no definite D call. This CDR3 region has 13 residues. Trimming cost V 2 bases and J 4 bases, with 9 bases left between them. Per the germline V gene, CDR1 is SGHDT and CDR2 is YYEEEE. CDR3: CASSLKLVYGYTF. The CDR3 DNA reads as TGTGCCAGCAGCTTAAAATTGGTCTATGGCTACACCTTC.

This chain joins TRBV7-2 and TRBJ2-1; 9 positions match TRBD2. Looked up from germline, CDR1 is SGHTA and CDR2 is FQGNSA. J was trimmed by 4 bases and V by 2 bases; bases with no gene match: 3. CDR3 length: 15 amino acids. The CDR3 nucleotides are TGTGCCAGCAGCTTAATTAGCGGGGGATACAATGAGCAGTTCTTC. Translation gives CASSLISGGYNEQFF.

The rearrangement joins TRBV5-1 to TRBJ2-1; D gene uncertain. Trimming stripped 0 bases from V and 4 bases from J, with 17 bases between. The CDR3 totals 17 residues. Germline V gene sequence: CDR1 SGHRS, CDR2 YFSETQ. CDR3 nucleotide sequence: TGCGCCAGCAGCTTGGCCAGAGTCCAACATTGGTACAATGAGCAGTTCTTC. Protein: CASSLARVQHWYNEQFF.

As DNA, the CDR3 is TGCGCCAGCAGCTTGATCGGGCAGGGAACCATTCCCAAGAACACTGAAGCTTTCTTT. Translated: CASSLIGQGTIPKNTEAFF. The V gene is TRBV5-1, the J gene TRBJ1-1, with a tentative D call TRBD1 (5 bases). Germline assignment: CDR1 SGHRS and CDR2 YFSETQ. The CDR3 totals 19 residues. The V end was cut by 1 base, the J end by 1 base, with 23 bases between.

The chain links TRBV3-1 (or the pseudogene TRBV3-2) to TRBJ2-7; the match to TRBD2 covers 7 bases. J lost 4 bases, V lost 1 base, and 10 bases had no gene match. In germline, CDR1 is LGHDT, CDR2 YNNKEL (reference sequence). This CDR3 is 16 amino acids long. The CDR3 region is CASSQVGEAGVYEQYF. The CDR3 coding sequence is TGTGCCAGCAGCCAAGTGGGAGAGGCGGGGGTTTACGAGCAGTACTTC.

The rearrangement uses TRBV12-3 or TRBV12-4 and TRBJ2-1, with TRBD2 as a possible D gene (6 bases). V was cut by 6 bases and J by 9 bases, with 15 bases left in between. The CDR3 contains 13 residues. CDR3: CASRPGGDVEQFF. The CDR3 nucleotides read TGTGCCAGCAGACCCGGGGGAGACGTTGAGCAGTTCTTC.

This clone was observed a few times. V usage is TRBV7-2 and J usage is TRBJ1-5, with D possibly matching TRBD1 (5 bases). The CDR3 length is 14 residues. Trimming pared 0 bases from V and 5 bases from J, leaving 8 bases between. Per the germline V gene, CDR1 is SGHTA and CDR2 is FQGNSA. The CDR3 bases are TGTGCCAGCAGCTTAGCGACAGAGCATCAGCCCCAGCATTTT. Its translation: CASSLATEHQPQHF.

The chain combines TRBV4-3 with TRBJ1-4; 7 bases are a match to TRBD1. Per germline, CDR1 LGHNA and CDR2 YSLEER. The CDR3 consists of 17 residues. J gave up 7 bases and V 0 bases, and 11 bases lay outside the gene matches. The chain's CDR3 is CASSQDRGDSWGEKLFF. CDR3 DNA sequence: TGCGCCAGCAGCCAAGATCGGGGGGACAGCTGGGGTGAAAAACTGTTTTTT.

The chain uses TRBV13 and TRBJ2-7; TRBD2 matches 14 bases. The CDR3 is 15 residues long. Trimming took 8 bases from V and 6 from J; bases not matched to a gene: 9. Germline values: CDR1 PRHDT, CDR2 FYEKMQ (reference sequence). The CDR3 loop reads CASSHLTSGRVEQYF. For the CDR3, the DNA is TGTGCCAGCTCCCACCTGACTAGCGGGAGGGTCGAGCAGTACTTC.

CDR3 nucleotide sequence: TGTGCCAGCAGAACTATTCAGGGGCGTGTAGGGAATGAGCAGTTCTTC. It translates to CASRTIQGRVGNEQFF. J is TRBJ2-1 and V is TRBV27, with a possible D match to TRBD1 (6 bases). V dropped 6 bases and J dropped 7 bases, with 22 bases sitting between them. CDR3 length: 16 residues. Germline V gives CDR1 MNHEY, CDR2 SMNVEV (reference sequence).

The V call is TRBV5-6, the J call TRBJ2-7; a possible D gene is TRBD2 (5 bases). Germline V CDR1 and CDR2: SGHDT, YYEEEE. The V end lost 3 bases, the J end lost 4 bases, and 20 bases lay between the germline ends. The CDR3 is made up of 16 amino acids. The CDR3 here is CASSSVISGWGYEQYF. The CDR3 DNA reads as TGTGCCAGCAGCTCGGTTATTTCGGGGTGGGGATACGAGCAGTACTTC. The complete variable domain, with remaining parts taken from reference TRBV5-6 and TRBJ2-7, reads DAGVTQSPTHLIKTRGQQVTLRCSPKSGHDTVSWYQQALGQGPQFIFQYYEEEERQRGNFPDRFSGHQFPNYSSELNVNALLLGDSALYLCASSSVISGWGYEQYFGPGTRLTVT.

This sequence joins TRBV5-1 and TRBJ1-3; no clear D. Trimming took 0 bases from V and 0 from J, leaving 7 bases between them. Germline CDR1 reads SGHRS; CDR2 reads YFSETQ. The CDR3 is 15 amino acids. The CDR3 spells CASSLAGGSGNTIYF. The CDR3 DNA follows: TGCGCCAGCAGCTTGGCGGGTGGCTCTGGAAACACCATATATTTT.

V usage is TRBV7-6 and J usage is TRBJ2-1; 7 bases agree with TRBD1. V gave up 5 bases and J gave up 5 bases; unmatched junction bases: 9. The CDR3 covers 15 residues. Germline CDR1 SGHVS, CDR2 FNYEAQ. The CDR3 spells CASSRRQGPNNEQFF. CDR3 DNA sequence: TGTGCCAGCAGCCGCCGACAGGGACCCAACAATGAGCAGTTCTTC. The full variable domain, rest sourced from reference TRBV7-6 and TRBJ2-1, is GAGVSQSPRYKVTKRGQDVALRCDPISGHVSLYWYRQALGQGPEFLTYFNYEAQQDKSGLPNDRFSAERPEGSISTLTIQRTEQRDSAMYRCASSRRQGPNNEQFFGPGTRLTVL.

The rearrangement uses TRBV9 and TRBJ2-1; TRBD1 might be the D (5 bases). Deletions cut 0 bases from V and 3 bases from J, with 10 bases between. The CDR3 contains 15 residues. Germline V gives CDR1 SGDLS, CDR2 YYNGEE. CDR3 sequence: CASSVDHRSYNEQFF. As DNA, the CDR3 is TGTGCCAGCAGCGTAGATCACAGGAGCTACAATGAGCAGTTCTTC. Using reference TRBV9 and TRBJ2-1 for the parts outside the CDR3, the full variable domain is DSGVTQTPKHLITATGQRVTLRCSPRSGDLSVYWYQQSLDQGLQFLIQYYNGEERAKGNILERFSAQQFPDLHSELNLSSLELGDSALYFCASSVDHRSYNEQFFGPGTRLTVL.

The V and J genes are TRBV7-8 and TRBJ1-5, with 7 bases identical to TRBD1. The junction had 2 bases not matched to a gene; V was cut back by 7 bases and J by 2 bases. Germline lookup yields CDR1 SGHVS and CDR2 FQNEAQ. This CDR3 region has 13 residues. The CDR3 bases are TGTGCCAGCACCGGGACAGGCAATCAGCCCCAGCATTTT. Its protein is CASTGTGNQPQHF. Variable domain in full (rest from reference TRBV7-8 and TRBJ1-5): GAGVSQSPRYKVAKRGQDVALRCDPISGHVSLFWYQQALGQGPEFLTYFQNEAQLDKSGLPSDRFFAERPEGSVSTLKIQRTQQEDSAVYLCASTGTGNQPQHFGDGTRLSIL.

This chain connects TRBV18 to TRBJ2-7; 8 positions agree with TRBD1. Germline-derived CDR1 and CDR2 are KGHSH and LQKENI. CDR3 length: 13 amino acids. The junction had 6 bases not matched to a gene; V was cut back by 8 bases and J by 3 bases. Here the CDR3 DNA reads TGTGCCAGCCACCCCAGGGGGCTCTACGAGCAGTACTTC. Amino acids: CASHPRGLYEQYF.

The CDR3: CASARNVFGTGGDQPQHF. The CDR3 DNA is TGTGCCAGCGCCCGGAACGTCTTTGGGACAGGCGGGGATCAGCCCCAGCATTTT. This rearrangement joins TRBV27 to TRBJ1-5; 8 bases line up with TRBD1. The CDR3 is 18 amino acids. V lost 8 bases and J lost 5; bases outside the gene matches: 20. The germline gives CDR1 MNHEY, CDR2 SMNVEV (reference sequence).

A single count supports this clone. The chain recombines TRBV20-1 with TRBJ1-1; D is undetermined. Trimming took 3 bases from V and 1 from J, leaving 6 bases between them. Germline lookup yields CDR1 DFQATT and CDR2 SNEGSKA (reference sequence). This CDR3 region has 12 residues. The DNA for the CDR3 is TGCAGTGCTAGTGGGCAGAACACTGAAGCTTTCTTT. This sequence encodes CSASGQNTEAFF.

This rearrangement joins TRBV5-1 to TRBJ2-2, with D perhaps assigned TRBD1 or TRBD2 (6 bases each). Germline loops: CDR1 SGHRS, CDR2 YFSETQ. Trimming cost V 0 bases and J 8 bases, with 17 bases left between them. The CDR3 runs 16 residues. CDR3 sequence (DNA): TGCGCCAGCAGCTTGGGAAGGACAGTCCTAGCGGGGGAGCTGTTTTTT. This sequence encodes CASSLGRTVLAGELFF. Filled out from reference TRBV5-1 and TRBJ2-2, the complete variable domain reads KAGVTQTPRYLIKTRGQQVTLSCSPISGHRSVSWYQQTPGQGLQFLFEYFSETQRNKGNFPGRFSGRQFSNSRSEMNVSTLELGDSALYLCASSLGRTVLAGELFFGEGSRLTVL.